Listed below are T cell receptor beta chains from one sample, sequenced in a study of shared clonotypes between healthy human individuals. Only in-frame clones appear in the TCRdb table, and some are missing; sequencing was by immunoSEQ multiplex PCR. Of 1,400,000 or so clones in the sample, about 98.5% were seen once. Sequencing was carried out using naive CD4+ T cells sorted from blood. These receptors were taken from a man aged 25 to 45 in good health. Both conserved end residues are part of each CDR3. The D gene is left open where the match is weak. Clone size is stated in some rows and not others, as once, few, many or a class when expanded.

>18|TRBD2|TRBJ2-2|-|TRBV7-9
TGTGCCAGCACCCACATAGCGGGAGGGCCGCGGAACACCGGGGAGCTGTTTTTT
CASTHIAGGPRNTGELFF
>11|TRBD1|TRBJ2-1|-|TRBV5-4
TGTGCCAGCAGCTGGGCAGGGGGGCAGTTCTTC
CASSWAGGQFF
>15|-|TRBJ2-2|-|TRBV7-2
TGTGCCAGCACCACGAAGGGAGTTAGCACCGGGGAGCTGTTTTTT
CASTTKGVSTGELFF
>12|-|TRBJ1-1|-|TRBV5-4
TGTGCCAGCAGTACTCGGACCTCTGAAGCTTTCTTT
CASSTRTSEAFF
>15|-|TRBJ1-5|-|TRBV6-1
TGTGCCAGCAGTGAAGCGCAGGGCCACCATCAGCCCCAGCATTTT
CASSEAQGHHQPQHF
>13|-|TRBJ2-2|-|TRBV28
TGTGCCAGCAGTTCCAGGGGAGCGGAGGAGCTGTTTTTT
CASSSRGAEELFF
>14|-|TRBJ2-5|-|TRBV7-3
TGTGCCAGCAGCCCCGGGGGTGGGTCCTATACCCAGTACTTC
CASSPGGGSYTQYF
>13|-|TRBJ2-7|-|TRBV5-1
TGCGCCAGCAGCTTAAGCGCGGTTTACGAGCAGTACTTC
CASSLSAVYEQYF
>13|-|TRBJ2-7|once|TRBV5-1
TGCGCCAGCAGCAGGGATCCGCAGTACGAGCAGTACTTC
CASSRDPQYEQYF
>15|TRBD1|TRBJ2-3|-|TRBV18
TGTGCCAGCTCACCACGGGACAGCCGCACAGATACGCAGTATTTT
CASSPRDSRTDTQYF
>14|-|TRBJ1-2|-|TRBV19
TGTGCCAGTAGTATAGTCCGGGGGGACTATGGCTACACCTTC
CASSIVRGDYGYTF
>13|-|TRBJ2-3|once|TRBV29-1
TGCAGCGTTTTTGGGGGGGCCACAGATACGCAGTATTTT
CSVFGGATDTQYF
>13|-|TRBJ1-1|-|TRBV28
TGTGCCAGCACCGGAGGGAAGAACACTGAAGCTTTCTTT
CASTGGKNTEAFF
>15|TRBD2|TRBJ2-1|-|TRBV11-2
TGTGCCAGCAGCTTAGAGGGAGGGAATTCGGGTGAGCAGTTCTTC
CASSLEGGNSGEQFF
>14|TRBD1|TRBJ2-3|-|TRBV27
TGTGCCAGCAGTTTGAAACAGGGGCTTACTACGCAGTATTTT
CASSLKQGLTTQYF
>16|-|TRBJ2-3|once|TRBV7-9
TGTGCCAGCAGCTTATGGGCAGGGGCCCTTTCAGATACGCAGTATTTT
CASSLWAGALSDTQYF
>13|-|TRBJ1-5|-|TRBV2
TGTGCCAGCAGCAGGGAAGGCAATCAGCCCCAGCATTTT
CASSREGNQPQHF
>14|-|TRBJ1-3|-|TRBV10-1
TGCGCCAGCAGTGTGGGGGACTCTGGAAACACCATATATTTT
CASSVGDSGNTIYF
>15|TRBD1|TRBJ1-2|-|TRBV7-9
TGTGCCAGCAGCCTCGGACAGGCAAGCCCTCTTGGCTACACCTTC
CASSLGQASPLGYTF
>15|-|TRBJ2-1|-|TRBV7-2
TGTGCCAGCAGCTTAGCGTTTGGGCTATTCAATGAGCAGTTCTTC
CASSLAFGLFNEQFF
>13|-|TRBJ2-3|-|TRBV9
TGTGCCAGCAGCGCGGCCGGGGCAGATACGCAGTATTTT
CASSAAGADTQYF
>11|-|TRBJ2-7|-|TRBV14
TGTGCCAGCAGCCTAGGCTACGAGCAGTACTTC
CASSLGYEQYF
>16|-|TRBJ1-1|once|TRBV7-6
TGTGCCAGCAGCTTAGGATCGGGGATCTGGGACACTGAAGCTTTCTTT
CASSLGSGIWDTEAFF
>13|TRBD2|TRBJ2-1|-|TRBV11-3
TGTGCCAGCAGACTAGCGGGAGGGAGTGAGCAGTTCTTC
CASRLAGGSEQFF
>11|TRBD1|TRBJ2-7|-|TRBV20-1
TGCAGTGCTGGGGACAGCTACGAGCAGTACTTC
CSAGDSYEQYF
>14|-|TRBJ1-4|-|TRBV28
TGTGCCAGCAGGGCCGACAGCGAAAGGGGAAAACTGTTTTTT
CASRADSERGKLFF
>12|-|TRBJ2-1|-|TRBV15
TGTGCCACCGGAGCAGATTACAATGAGCAGTTCTTC
CATGADYNEQFF
>13|-|TRBJ2-7|-|TRBV2
TGTGCCAGCAGTGTTGGCGGAACCTACGAGCAGTACTTC
CASSVGGTYEQYF
>11|-|TRBJ2-5|-|TRBV7-2
TGTGCCAGCAGCGAGACAGGTGCCCAGTACTTC
CASSETGAQYF
>14|-|TRBJ1-3|once|TRBV25-1
TGTGCCAGCATGAGGAGGGGGATCGAAAACACCATATATTTT
CASMRRGIENTIYF
>15|TRBD1|TRBJ2-2|once|TRBV11-3
TGTGCCAGCAGCAACCGGGACAGGGCGTCCGGGGAGCTGTTTTTT
CASSNRDRASGELFF
>13|-|TRBJ2-7|-|TRBV11-2
TGTGCCAGCAGCTCCTCTGGACTATACGAGCAGTACTTC
CASSSSGLYEQYF
>12|-|TRBJ2-5|-|TRBV18
TGTGCCAGCTCCCAGGCCCAAGAGACCCAGTACTTC
CASSQAQETQYF